These 27 T cell receptor beta chains originate from one sample sequenced in a study of blood T cell repertoires in COVID-19. Generated by immunoSEQ multiplex PCR, the TCRdb table keeps only in-frame clones and is missing some. The sample records approximately 240,000 clones, around 86% being singletons. Sequenced material: peripheral blood. The receptors come from a woman aged 25 to 39 who had recovered from COVID-19.

CDR3 protein: CASSPGQGAYGYTF. The CDR3 bases are TGTGCCAGCAGCCCAGGACAGGGGGCCTATGGCTACACCTTC. The rearrangement uses TRBV11-2 and TRBJ1-2; TRBD1 aligns across 11 bases. Trimming at V came to 5 bases and at J to 4 bases, leaving 3 bases not matched to a gene. The CDR3 spans 14 residues. From germline, CDR1 is SGHAT and CDR2 FQNNGV.

The chain joins TRBV12-3 or TRBV12-4 to TRBJ2-1; 9 bases are shared with TRBD2. The V gene end was trimmed by 6 bases and the J gene end by 15 bases; junction bases not matched to a gene: 9. CDR3 length: 12 amino acids. For the CDR3, the DNA is TGTGCCAGCAGCACCTCGGGGACTAGCTTGTTCTTC. It is translated as CASSTSGTSLFF.

The V gene is TRBV29-1, the J gene TRBJ2-7; TRBD1 agrees at 7 bases. Germline CDR1 SQVTM, CDR2 ANQGSEA. J was trimmed by 4 bases and V by 5 bases; bases with no gene match: 8. CDR3 length equals 13 residues. The CDR3 is CSVPRQGSYEQYF. CDR3 bases: TGCAGCGTTCCCCGACAGGGTAGTTACGAGCAGTACTTC.

The chain carries TRBV30 and TRBJ1-5; TRBD1 agrees at 9 bases. Trimming at V came to 5 bases and at J to 8 bases, leaving 10 bases not matched to a gene. The CDR3 has 14 residues. CDR1 is GTSNPN and CDR2 is SVGIG in the germline V gene (reference sequence). The CDR3 protein is CAWEKIWTGEPQHF. The CDR3 region has the DNA TGTGCCTGGGAAAAAATCTGGACAGGGGAGCCCCAGCATTTT.

The chain combines TRBV9 with TRBJ2-2, with a weak D call TRBD1 (6 bases). The CDR3 contains 14 residues. V lost 2 bases, J lost 3 bases, and 8 bases lay in between. Germline CDR1 is SGDLS and CDR2 is YYNGEE. The CDR3 sequence: CASSVDSYTGELFF. The CDR3 DNA sequence: TGTGCCAGCAGCGTGGACAGCTACACCGGGGAGCTGTTTTTT.

The chain uses TRBV4-3 and TRBJ1-2; D unclear. The CDR3 length is 16 residues. V lost 3 bases, J lost 0 bases, and 14 bases lay in between. Germline loops: CDR1 LGHNA, CDR2 YSLEER. The CDR3 region is CASSQGPQLPNYGYTF. The CDR3 coding sequence is TGCGCCAGCAGCCAGGGCCCACAGTTACCTAACTATGGCTACACCTTC.

The V gene is TRBV29-1, the J gene TRBJ2-6; the match to TRBD1 covers 12 bases. The CDR3 contains 15 residues. The ends lost 4 bases at V and 2 bases at J; junction bases unmatched: 0. From germline, CDR1 is SQVTM and CDR2 ANQGSEA. The CDR3 sequence: CSVGDRGPGANVLTF. In nucleotides, the CDR3 is TGCAGCGTTGGGGACAGGGGGCCTGGGGCCAACGTCCTGACTTTC.

V is TRBV10-3 and J is TRBJ1-1; TRBD1 aligns across 8 bases. The V gene end was trimmed by 6 bases and the J gene end by 6 bases; junction bases not matched to a gene: 6. The V gene's germline CDR1 is ENHRY and CDR2 SYGVKD. The CDR3 runs to 13 residues. The CDR3 DNA reads as TGTGCCATCAGGTTCGGACAGGGTTCTGAAGCTTTCTTT. Residues: CAIRFGQGSEAFF.

The chain couples TRBV9 to TRBJ2-5; TRBD1 is a possible D gene (6 bases). In germline, CDR1 is SGDLS, CDR2 YYNGEE. This CDR3 spans 17 amino acids. V was cut by 3 bases and J by 2 bases, with 20 bases left in between. The CDR3 DNA reads TGTGCCAGCAGCGCCGGTTACTCAGGGACAAATCAAGAGACCCAGTACTTC. Protein product: CASSAGYSGTNQETQYF.

The V and J genes are TRBV25-1 and TRBJ2-7, with D possibly being TRBD2 (5 bases). Germline-derived CDR1 and CDR2 are MGHDK and SYGVNS. V was cut by 6 bases and J by 4 bases, with 7 bases left in between. The CDR3 contains 11 residues. The CDR3 reads CASSEGYEQYF. The CDR3 DNA sequence: TGTGCCAGCAGCGAGGGTTACGAGCAGTACTTC.

CDR3 nucleotide sequence: TGTGCCAGCAGCGTAGGCTCGCCGGGGGGGCCAGATACGCAGTATTTT. Translation gives CASSVGSPGGPDTQYF. The V and J genes are TRBV9 and TRBJ2-3; the match to TRBD2 covers 8 bases. Germline lookup yields CDR1 SGDLS and CDR2 YYNGEE. The CDR3 consists of 16 residues. V dropped 0 bases and J dropped 4; count of bases not matched to a gene: 7.

The V and J genes are TRBV9 and TRBJ2-7, with 9 bases that match TRBD1. The CDR3 contains 14 residues. Germline V gives CDR1 SGDLS, CDR2 YYNGEE. V lost 0 bases and J lost 3; bases outside the gene matches: 1. The DNA for the CDR3 is TGTGCCAGCAGCGTAGAGGGACAGGGCTACGAGCAGTACTTC. Its translation is CASSVEGQGYEQYF. The complete variable domain, with remaining parts taken from reference TRBV9 and TRBJ2-7, reads DSGVTQTPKHLITATGQRVTLRCSPRSGDLSVYWYQQSLDQGLQFLIQYYNGEERAKGNILERFSAQQFPDLHSELNLSSLELGDSALYFCASSVEGQGYEQYFGPGTRLTVT.

The table lists this clone with a count of one. The rearrangement links TRBV7-2 to TRBJ1-2; 10 bases are a match to TRBD1. Trimming at V came to 6 bases and at J to 4 bases, leaving 8 bases not matched to a gene. CDR1 is SGHTA and CDR2 is FQGNSA in the germline V gene. The CDR3 runs to 15 residues. The CDR3 sequence is CASRKETGGLYGYTF. In nucleotides, the CDR3 is TGTGCCAGCAGGAAAGAGACAGGGGGCCTCTATGGCTACACCTTC. Using reference TRBV7-2 and TRBJ1-2 for the parts outside the CDR3, the full variable domain is GAGVSQSPSNKVTEKGKDVELRCDPISGHTALYWYRQSLGQGLEFLIYFQGNSAPDKSGLPSDRFSAERTGGSVSTLTIQRTQQEDSAVYLCASRKETGGLYGYTFGSGTRLTVV.

The rearrangement joins TRBV6-2 or TRBV6-3 to TRBJ2-3; D unclear. The V gene lost 2 bases and the J gene lost 0 bases, with 6 bases spanning the gap. CDR1 is MNHEY and CDR2 is SVGEGT in the germline V gene. This CDR3 has 14 residues. This chain's CDR3 is CASSYLTSTDTQYF. The CDR3 region has the DNA TGTGCCAGCAGTTACCTGACTAGCACAGATACGCAGTATTTT.

The rearrangement links TRBV2 to TRBJ1-2, with D tentatively TRBD1 (5 bases). V was pared by 7 bases and J by 13 bases, with 22 bases between. CDR3 length: 13 amino acids. The germline gives CDR1 SNHLY, CDR2 FYNNEI. The CDR3: CASNKEVDNMSTF. CDR3 DNA sequence: TGTGCCAGCAACAAGGAAGTGGACAATATGAGCACCTTC. Supplemented by reference TRBV2 and TRBJ1-2, the full variable domain reads EPEVTQTPSHQVTQMGQEVILRCVPISNHLYFYWYRQILGQKVEFLVSFYNNEISEKSEIFDDQFSVERPDGSNFTLKIRSTKLEDSAMYFCASNKEVDNMSTFGSGTRLTVV.

The V and J genes are TRBV6-2 or TRBV6-3 and TRBJ1-1; 7 bases map to TRBD1. Trimming took 0 bases from V and 1 from J; bases not matched to a gene: 5. CDR3 length: 16 amino acids. Germline loops: CDR1 MNHEY, CDR2 SVGEGT. Here the CDR3 reads CASSYSKGGANTEAFF. CDR3 sequence (DNA): TGTGCCAGCAGTTACTCGAAAGGGGGCGCGAACACTGAAGCTTTCTTT.

The gene calls are TRBV7-9 and TRBJ2-1, with D perhaps TRBD1 (5 bases). Trimming shortened V by 5 bases and J by 4 bases, and 18 bases separated the two germline ends. Germline V lookup: CDR1 SEHNR, CDR2 FQNEAQ (reference sequence). The CDR3 runs 16 residues. Here the CDR3 DNA reads TGTGCCAGCAGCGCCCAAGCAGGGATGGGGTACAATGAGCAGTTCTTC. Encoded protein: CASSAQAGMGYNEQFF.

The rearrangement links TRBV2 to TRBJ2-7; tentatively, D is TRBD1 (7 bases). The length of the CDR3 is 16 residues. In germline, CDR1 is SNHLY, CDR2 FYNNEI. The V end lost 4 bases, the J end lost 0 bases, and 16 bases lay between the germline ends. CDR3: CASSGAGTANSYEQYF. CDR3 DNA sequence: TGTGCCAGCAGTGGGGCGGGGACAGCAAACTCCTACGAGCAGTACTTC.

The chain uses TRBV29-1 and TRBJ2-7, with 8 bases lining up with TRBD1. Trimming removed 4 bases from V and 0 bases from J; junction bases left unmatched: 2. There are 13 residues in the CDR3. Germline V gene sequence: CDR1 SQVTM, CDR2 ANQGSEA. This CDR3 reads CSVGRGLSYEQYF. Written as DNA, the CDR3 is TGCAGCGTTGGCAGGGGGCTCTCCTACGAGCAGTACTTC.

The chain recombines TRBV30 with TRBJ1-2, with a tentative D call TRBD1 (6 bases). Trimming took 3 bases from V and 4 from J, leaving 21 bases between them. The germline V gene encodes CDR1 GTSNPN and CDR2 SVGIG (reference sequence). The CDR3 extends over 16 amino acids. The CDR3 coding sequence is TGTGCCTGGAGCACTAAACAGGGCCCTTCGGGCTATGGCTACACCTTC. Its protein is CAWSTKQGPSGYGYTF.

This sequence joins TRBV4-3 and TRBJ2-7, with D possibly TRBD2 on 6 matching bases. Germline V gives CDR1 LGHNA, CDR2 YSLEER. The germline V and J ends were trimmed by 2 bases and 3 bases, with 14 bases remaining between them. The CDR3 extends over 15 amino acids. CDR3 protein: CASSQFSGELYEQYF. DNA of the CDR3: TGCGCCAGCAGCCAATTTTCGGGGGAACTCTACGAGCAGTACTTC.

V is TRBV7-9 and J is TRBJ1-1; TRBD1 aligns across 9 bases. This CDR3 is built from 15 residues. The germline V gene has CDR1 SEHNR and CDR2 FQNEAQ (reference sequence). V was pared by 7 bases and J by 7 bases, with 13 bases of the junction left unmatched. The CDR3 DNA is TGTGCCAGCACGATACAGGGGGCGATTGGTAGTGAAGCTTTCTTT. The encoded protein is CASTIQGAIGSEAFF.

The V and J genes are TRBV6-5 and TRBJ1-2; unclear D gene. The CDR3 spans 13 residues. Germline CDR1 reads MNHEY; CDR2 reads SVGAGI. Between the trimmed V and J ends, which lost 10 bases and 6 bases, there was a span of 18 bases. CDR3 nucleotide sequence: TGTGCCACCCGAACAGAGGGTTGGGATGGCTACACCTTC. This sequence encodes CATRTEGWDGYTF.

The sample holds one count of this clone. The chain employs TRBV5-5 and TRBJ2-7, with 7 positions matching TRBD2. V gave up 0 bases and J gave up 2 bases; unmatched junction bases: 2. CDR1 and CDR2 from the germline V gene are SGHKS and YYEKEE (reference sequence). CDR3 size: 14 residues. The DNA of the CDR3 is TGTGCCAGCAGCTTGGCTAGCGGAGCCTACGAGCAGTACTTC. Translation gives CASSLASGAYEQYF.

V is TRBV5-1 and J is TRBJ2-7; no firm D call. The CDR3 runs 14 residues. Trimming pared 2 bases from V and 0 bases from J, leaving 9 bases between. Germline-derived CDR1 and CDR2 are SGHRS and YFSETQ. The CDR3 spells CASSFFASSYEQYF. CDR3 nucleotide sequence: TGCGCCAGCAGCTTTTTTGCCAGCTCCTACGAGCAGTACTTC.

V is TRBV12-3 or TRBV12-4 and J is TRBJ1-4; no clear D. Trimming took 5 bases from V and 0 from J, leaving 4 bases between them. The CDR3 sequence is 13 residues long. The CDR3 region is CASSQATNEKLFF. As DNA, the CDR3 is TGTGCCAGCAGTCAGGCAACTAATGAAAAACTGTTTTTT.

V usage is TRBV9 and J usage is TRBJ1-6; a weak D match, TRBD1 (5 bases). Germline V gene sequence: CDR1 SGDLS, CDR2 YYNGEE. V shed 0 bases and J shed 5 bases, with 18 bases lying between them. This CDR3 has 18 residues. The CDR3 is CASSVAWGEVNNNSPLHF. CDR3 in DNA: TGTGCCAGCAGCGTAGCGTGGGGGGAGGTTAATAATAATTCACCCCTCCACTTT.